Shown below are 24 T cell receptor beta chains from a single sample sequenced in a study of PD-1 blockade in classical Hodgkin lymphoma. Repertoires were generated with immunoSEQ multiplex PCR, while TCRdb's copy carries only in-frame clones and drops some. Here the sample spans tens of thousands of clones, around nine tenths being singletons. After autologous stem cell transplantation all patients relapsed, and prior brentuximab vedotin exposure differed between cohorts. Sequenced here: peripheral blood mononuclear cells (PBMCs), sampled at baseline. These TCRs come from a human donor with classical Hodgkin lymphoma.

The genes are TRBV7-9 and TRBJ1-4; possibly TRBD1 for D (5 bases). The ends were cut back, 8 bases at V and 5 bases at J, with 12 bases in the middle. Germline lookup yields CDR1 SEHNR and CDR2 FQNEAQ (reference sequence). The length of the CDR3 is 13 residues. The chain's CDR3 is CASCRDGNEKLFF. The CDR3 DNA sequence: TGTGCCAGCTGCCGGGACGGGAATGAAAAACTGTTTTTT.

The chain is built from TRBV7-9 and TRBJ1-5; possibly TRBD1 for D (6 bases). Trimming removed 5 bases at V and 0 bases at J, with 8 bases between. Germline V CDR1 and CDR2: SEHNR, FQNEAQ (reference sequence). This CDR3 spans 14 amino acids. This chain's CDR3 is CASSGGLSNQPQHF. For the CDR3, the DNA is TGTGCCAGCAGCGGGGGCCTTAGCAATCAGCCCCAGCATTTT.

The chain is built from TRBV27 and TRBJ2-7; 7 bases agree with TRBD1. The CDR3 covers 15 residues. CDR1 MNHEY and CDR2 SMNVEV come from the germline V gene (reference sequence). Trimming removed 0 bases from V and 4 bases from J; junction bases left unmatched: 6. As DNA, the CDR3 is TGTGCCAGCAGTTTATCCCAGCTACAGGGGTACGAGCAGTACTTC. Encoded protein: CASSLSQLQGYEQYF.

The rearrangement uses TRBV5-6 and TRBJ2-7; D is uncertain. Trimming removed 2 bases from V and 3 bases from J, with 9 bases in between. CDR1 is SGHDT and CDR2 is YYEEEE in the germline V gene. The CDR3 totals 13 residues. The CDR3 nucleotides read TGTGCCAGCAGCTTCAGGAATAACTACGAGCAGTACTTC. It encodes CASSFRNNYEQYF.

The chain joins TRBV11-2 to TRBJ2-5; the D gene is possibly TRBD1 (6 bases). There are 16 residues in the CDR3. Germline values: CDR1 SGHAT, CDR2 FQNNGV. Trimming stripped 6 bases from V and 1 base from J, with 18 bases between. CDR3 sequence reads: CASRHIPGTPQETQYF. For the CDR3, the DNA is TGTGCCAGCAGACATATTCCCGGGACACCCCAAGAGACCCAGTACTTC.

The chain employs TRBV29-1 and TRBJ2-7, with 9 bases matching TRBD2. The CDR3 sequence is 12 residues long. Germline assignment: CDR1 SQVTM and CDR2 ANQGSEA. V trimming: 3 bases; J trimming: 3 bases; junction bases outside the gene matches: 0. CDR3 loop: CSVEREGYEQYF. The CDR3 DNA reads TGCAGCGTTGAGCGGGAGGGCTACGAGCAGTACTTC.

This chain links TRBV25-1 with TRBJ2-7; unclear D gene. Germline CDR1 and CDR2: MGHDK and SYGVNS. V lost 4 bases, J lost 3 bases, and 13 bases lay in between. This CDR3 region has 14 residues. The CDR3, as DNA: TGTGCCAGCAGTGTCGCGAGACCAGGCTACGAGCAGTACTTC. Translated: CASSVARPGYEQYF.

The rearrangement links TRBV6-1 to TRBJ2-1, with 7 bases matching TRBD2. The CDR3 covers 15 residues. Germline V CDR1 and CDR2: MNHNS, SASEGT. The V gene end was trimmed by 1 base and the J gene end by 3 bases; junction bases not matched to a gene: 3. The CDR3 spells CASSEGLAVYNEQFF. CDR3 coding DNA: TGTGCCAGCAGTGAAGGGCTAGCGGTCTACAATGAGCAGTTCTTC.

This rearrangement joins TRBV27 to TRBJ1-1, with TRBD1 identical over 7 bases. J gave up 0 bases and V 2 bases, and 6 bases lay outside the gene matches. Germline V gene sequence: CDR1 MNHEY, CDR2 SMNVEV (reference sequence). The CDR3 is made up of 16 amino acids. The CDR3 sequence is CASSLGGGALNTEAFF. The CDR3 bases are TGTGCCAGCAGTTTAGGAGGGGGCGCCCTGAACACTGAAGCTTTCTTT.

V gene TRBV28 combines with J gene TRBJ1-5; the D gene is possibly TRBD1 (6 bases). CDR3 length: 13 residues. From germline, CDR1 is MDHEN and CDR2 SYDVKM. V lost 8 bases, J lost 7 bases, and 15 bases lay in between. CDR3 protein: CASGEGGQQPQHF. The CDR3 DNA is TGTGCCAGCGGGGAGGGGGGCCAGCAGCCCCAGCATTTT.

The V call is TRBV28, the J call TRBJ1-2; no firm D call. Trimming cost V 8 bases and J 8 bases, with 12 bases left between them. The CDR3 runs to 11 residues. Germline V gene data show CDR1 as MDHEN and CDR2 as SYDVKM. CDR3 loop: CASYELYGYTF. The CDR3 DNA follows: TGTGCCAGCTATGAACTTTACGGCTACACCTTC.

The gene calls are TRBV5-4 and TRBJ1-6; D unclear. V lost 5 bases to trimming and J lost 11 bases, with 11 bases between them. Germline V gives CDR1 SGHNT, CDR2 YYREEE (reference sequence). This CDR3 contains 12 residues. CDR3 nucleotide sequence: TGTGCCAGCAGTCTGGCGGAGGCACCCCTCCACTTT. Protein sequence: CASSLAEAPLHF.

J is TRBJ2-7 and V is TRBV6-1; 9 bases align to TRBD2. Germline lookup yields CDR1 MNHNS and CDR2 SASEGT. The CDR3 is made up of 16 amino acids. V shed 0 bases and J 1 base; nucleotides not matched to a gene: 4. CDR3 bases: TGTGCCAGCAGTGAAGCAGTAGCGGGAGTGTCCTACGAGCAGTACTTC. Translating it yields CASSEAVAGVSYEQYF.

J is TRBJ2-1 and V is TRBV6-1; 10 bases are a match to TRBD1. V lost 4 bases and J lost 3; bases outside the gene matches: 3. Germline V CDR1 and CDR2: MNHNS, SASEGT. The CDR3 spans 15 residues. CDR3 DNA sequence: TGTGCCAGCAGTGCCCGGGACAGGGGCTACAATGAGCAGTTCTTC. Translating it yields CASSARDRGYNEQFF.

The V gene is TRBV2, the J gene TRBJ2-1; D is possibly TRBD1 or TRBD2 (6 bases each). With 7 bases removed from V and 12 bases from J, the gap between germline ends came to 10 bases. In germline, CDR1 is SNHLY, CDR2 FYNNEI. The CDR3 totals 10 residues. CDR3 nucleotides: TGTGCCAGCATGGGGGGCAGGCAGTTCTTC. It encodes CASMGGRQFF.

This clone was detected once. The rearrangement joins TRBV5-1 to TRBJ2-7; 12 bases are shared with TRBD2. The CDR3 totals 16 residues. From germline, CDR1 is SGHRS and CDR2 YFSETQ. After removal of 0 bases from V and 2 bases from J, the junction contained 3 bases not matched to a gene. This chain's CDR3 is CASSLDGLAGTYEQYF. In DNA, the CDR3 is TGCGCCAGCAGCTTGGACGGACTAGCGGGAACCTACGAGCAGTACTTC.

The rearrangement links TRBV19 to TRBJ1-3; D gene uncertain. Looked up from germline, CDR1 is LNHDA and CDR2 is SQIVND (reference sequence). Deletions cut 8 bases from V and 3 bases from J, with 17 bases between. The CDR3 extends over 15 amino acids. The CDR3 region has the DNA TGTGCCAGTCCCCCCCCGGGGAAGTTTGGAAACACCATATATTTT. Translation: CASPPPGKFGNTIYF.

The J gene is TRBJ1-2, the V gene TRBV28, with 8 bases aligning to TRBD1. This CDR3 comprises 13 residues. The V segment lost 4 bases and the J segment 7 bases; nucleotides outside the gene matches: 5. Germline CDR1 MDHEN, CDR2 SYDVKM. CDR3 region: CASSSQGAIGYTF. CDR3 coding DNA: TGTGCCAGCAGTTCCCAGGGGGCTATTGGCTACACCTTC.

The chain uses TRBV15 and TRBJ1-1; 7 bases agree with TRBD1. Trimming took 1 base from V and 2 from J; bases not matched to a gene: 4. The length of the CDR3 is 15 residues. Germline CDR1 reads LNHNV; CDR2 reads YYDKDF (reference sequence). The CDR3 region is CATSRGDRVNTEAFF. In nucleotides, the CDR3 is TGTGCCACCAGCAGAGGCGACAGGGTTAACACTGAAGCTTTCTTT. The full variable domain, its missing parts supplied by reference TRBV15 and TRBJ1-1, is DAMVIQNPRYQVTQFGKPVTLSCSQTLNHNVMYWYQQKSSQAPKLLFHYYDKDFNNEADTPDNFQSRRPNTSFCFLDIRSPGLGDTAMYLCATSRGDRVNTEAFFGQGTRLTVV.

The J gene is TRBJ1-1, the V gene TRBV6-5, with TRBD1 as a possible D gene (6 bases). Between the trimmed V and J ends, which lost 4 bases and 3 bases, there was a span of 12 bases. Germline V CDR1 and CDR2: MNHEY, SVGAGI. The CDR3 loop spans 14 amino acids. The CDR3 is CASSSGGPDTEAFF. CDR3 DNA sequence: TGTGCCAGCAGTTCGGGGGGGCCGGACACTGAAGCTTTCTTT.

The rearrangement joins TRBV19 to TRBJ2-3; no clear D. Trimming pared 6 bases from V and 4 bases from J, leaving 14 bases between. Per germline, CDR1 LNHDA and CDR2 SQIVND (reference sequence). The CDR3 is 14 amino acids. The CDR3 spells CASRRQDTPDTQYF. The CDR3 DNA follows: TGTGCCAGTAGACGGCAGGATACTCCAGATACGCAGTATTTT.

This sequence joins TRBV9 and TRBJ2-3; the match to TRBD1 covers 10 bases. V shed 5 bases and J 4 bases; nucleotides not matched to a gene: 7. Germline CDR1 SGDLS, CDR2 YYNGEE. The CDR3 is 15 amino acids. CDR3 sequence: CASSERTGGADTQYF. The CDR3 bases are TGTGCCAGCAGTGAAAGGACAGGGGGGGCAGATACGCAGTATTTT.

The V gene is TRBV27, the J gene TRBJ2-7; D possibly corresponds to TRBD2 (6 bases). The CDR3 length is 15 residues. V lost 5 bases to trimming and J lost 3 bases, with 17 bases between them. Germline V lookup: CDR1 MNHEY, CDR2 SMNVEV (reference sequence). The CDR3: CASSPGSYAGYEQYF. Written as DNA, the CDR3 is TGTGCCAGCAGTCCCGGGAGTTATGCTGGCTACGAGCAGTACTTC.

The V gene is TRBV4-1, the J gene TRBJ1-4, with D possibly TRBD1 on 5 matching bases. V was cut by 2 bases and J by 4 bases, with 17 bases left in between. Germline V gene lookup returns CDR1 MGHRA and CDR2 YSYEKL. The CDR3 runs 17 residues. CDR3 protein: CASSQNPSWGLNEKLFF. The CDR3 DNA reads as TGCGCCAGCAGCCAAAACCCCTCTTGGGGACTTAATGAAAAACTGTTTTTT.